The entry below describes one T cell receptor (beta chain). This record belongs to a study of blood T cell repertoires in COVID-19. Study processing details: Reference gene primer amplification gave nucleated cell count estimates. Sequenced by immunoSEQ multiplex PCR; TCRdb stores in-frame clones only, minus some. V and J calls and clone size are copied from that table; D and trimming were computed from the DNA. The sample has about 220,000 clones; 80% to 90% are singletons. Living in under 30 US areas, the participants were between 18 and 89 years of age. Sample: PBMCs or T cells enriched from blood (not recorded which). The receptor comes from a woman under 30 in a cohort exposed to, infected with or recovered from COVID-19 (not recorded which).

This CDR3 is CASSLPTGGRKETQYF. In nucleotides, the CDR3 is TGCGCCAGCAGCCTTCCGACTGGCGGGAGAAAAGAGACCCAGTACTTC. V usage is TRBV5-1 and J usage is TRBJ2-5; 7 nucleotides agree with TRBD2. CDR3 length: 16 residues. V gave up 4 bases and J gave up 3 bases; unmatched junction bases: 12. Per the germline V gene, CDR1 is SGHRS and CDR2 is YFSETQ.